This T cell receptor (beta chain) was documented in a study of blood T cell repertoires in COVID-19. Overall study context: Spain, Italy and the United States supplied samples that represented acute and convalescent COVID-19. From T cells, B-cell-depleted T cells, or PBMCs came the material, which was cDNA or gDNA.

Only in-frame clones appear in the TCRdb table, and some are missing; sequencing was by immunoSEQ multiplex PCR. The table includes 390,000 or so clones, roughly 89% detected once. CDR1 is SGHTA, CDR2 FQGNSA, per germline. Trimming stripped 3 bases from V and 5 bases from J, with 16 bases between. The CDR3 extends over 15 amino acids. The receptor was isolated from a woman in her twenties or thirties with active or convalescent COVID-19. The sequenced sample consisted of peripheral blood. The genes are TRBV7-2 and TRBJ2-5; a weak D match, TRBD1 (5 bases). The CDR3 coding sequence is TGTGCCAGCAGCTTCGTCGCCTCGAAGGGGGAGACCCAGTACTTC. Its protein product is CASSFVASKGETQYF. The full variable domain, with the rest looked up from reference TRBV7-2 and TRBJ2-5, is GAGVSQSPSNKVTEKGKDVELRCDPISGHTALYWYRQSLGQGLEFLIYFQGNSAPDKSGLPSDRFSAERTGGSVSTLTIQRTQQEDSAVYLCASSFVASKGETQYFGPGTRLLVL.